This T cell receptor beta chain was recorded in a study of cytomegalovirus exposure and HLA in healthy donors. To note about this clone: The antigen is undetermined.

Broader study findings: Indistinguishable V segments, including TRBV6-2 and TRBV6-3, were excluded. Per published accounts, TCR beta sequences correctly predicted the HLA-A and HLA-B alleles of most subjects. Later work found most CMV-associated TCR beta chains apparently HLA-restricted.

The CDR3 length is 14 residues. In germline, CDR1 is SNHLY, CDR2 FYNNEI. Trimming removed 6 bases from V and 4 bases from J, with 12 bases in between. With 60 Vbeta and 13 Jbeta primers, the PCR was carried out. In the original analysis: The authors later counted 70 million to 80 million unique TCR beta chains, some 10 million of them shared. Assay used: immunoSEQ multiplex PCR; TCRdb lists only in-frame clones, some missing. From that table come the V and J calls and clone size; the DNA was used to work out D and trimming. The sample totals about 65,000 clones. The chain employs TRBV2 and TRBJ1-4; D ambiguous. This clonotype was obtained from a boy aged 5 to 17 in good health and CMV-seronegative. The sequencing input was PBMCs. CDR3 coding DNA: TGTGCCAGCAGGGAGAGGGAGCATAATGAAAAACTGTTTTTT. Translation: CASREREHNEKLFF.